This T cell receptor (beta chain) was identified during a study of radiation and T cells in renal cell carcinoma. Study-wide points: Baseline intratumoral clonotype presence is unknown without pretreatment biopsies. In blood, top tumor clones expanded by 2 weeks, shrinking by 4.

Noted time point: blood 4 weeks post-SBRT, at nephrectomy. Treatment defined: 15 Gy SBRT to primary tumor, nephrectomy 4 weeks later. Serial blood draws occurred at baseline and 2 and 4 weeks post-SBRT. The patient's renal cell carcinoma had clear cell pathology. The V gene's germline CDR1 is SGHAT and CDR2 FQNNGV. V was pared by 5 bases and J by 0 bases, with 7 bases between. There are 14 residues in the CDR3. Sequencing was performed with immunoSEQ multiplex PCR; in TCRdb, only in-frame clones are kept and a portion is missing. There are around 180,000 clones in the sample; less than 90% occur only once, and 11% lies in the top ten. Turning to this clone: Its antigen remains unknown.

This chain joins TRBV11-2 and TRBJ2-2; the D gene is possibly TRBD2 (6 bases). The sequence was collected from a woman between 45 and 60 years old with renal cell carcinoma. Sequenced here: blood, sampled from a patient whose treatment included radiotherapy and nephrectomy. The CDR3 loop is CASSRDSNTGELFF. The DNA for the CDR3 is TGTGCCAGCAGCAGGGACTCGAACACCGGGGAGCTGTTTTTT.